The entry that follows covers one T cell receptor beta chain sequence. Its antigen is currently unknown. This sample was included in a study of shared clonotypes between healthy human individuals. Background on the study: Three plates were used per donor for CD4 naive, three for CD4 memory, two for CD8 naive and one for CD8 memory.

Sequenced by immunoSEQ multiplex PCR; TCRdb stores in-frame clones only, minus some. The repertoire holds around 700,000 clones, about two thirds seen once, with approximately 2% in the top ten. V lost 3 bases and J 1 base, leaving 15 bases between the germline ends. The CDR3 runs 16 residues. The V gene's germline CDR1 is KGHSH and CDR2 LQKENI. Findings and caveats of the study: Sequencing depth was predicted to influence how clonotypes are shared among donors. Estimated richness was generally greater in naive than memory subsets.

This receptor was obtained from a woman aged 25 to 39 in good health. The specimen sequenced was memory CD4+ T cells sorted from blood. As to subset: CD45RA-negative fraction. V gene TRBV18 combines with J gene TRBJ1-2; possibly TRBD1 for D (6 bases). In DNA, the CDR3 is TGTGCCAGCTCACCCTCGACCGGGACACGTAACTATGGCTACACCTTC. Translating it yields CASSPSTGTRNYGYTF.